This TCR beta chain emerged from a study of T cells after yellow fever vaccination. In this sample, this clonotype turned up many times. V dropped 6 bases and J dropped 5 bases, with 13 bases sitting between them. Germline CDR1 and CDR2: SGHTA and FQGTGA. CDR3 length equals 13 residues. They built TCR cDNA with 5'RACE template switching, a step that put in a universal primer site and UMIs. TCRdb independently ran MiXCR on the 5' RACE reads; one entry per CDR3 protein. The data show 350,000 to 450,000 distinct CDR3 sequences, with approximately 19% seen just once and 15% to 20% held by the top ten. This specimen was PBMCs, taken before the yellow fever booster vaccination. V and J are TRBV7-3 and TRBJ2-5; TRBD2 might be the D (7 bases). This sequence was found in a man aged 18 to 30 who received the YFV17D yellow fever vaccine. This CDR3 reads CASSSGGPETQYF. The CDR3 nucleotides read TGTGCCAGCAGTTCCGGGGGGCCTGAGACCCAGTACTTC.